This T cell receptor (beta chain) derives from a study of blood T cell repertoires in COVID-19. On the study more broadly: COVID-19 samples from acute and convalescent phases originated in the United States, Italy and Spain. T cells, B-cell-depleted T cells, or PBMCs provided the cDNA or gDNA that served as material.

Per the authors' pipeline: Reference gene primer amplification gave nucleated cell count estimates. Method: immunoSEQ multiplex PCR; TCRdb's copy keeps in-frame clones and lacks some. The V and J calls and clone size were taken over from that table, and D and trimming were inferred from the DNA. In the table there are 140,000 to 150,000 clones, around 90% of which are singletons. Within 2 weeks before study entry, exposed participants met a COVID-19 case. J gave up 4 bases and V 6 bases, and 7 bases lay outside the gene matches. The CDR3 is 14 amino acids. CDR1 is LNHDA, CDR2 SQIVND, per germline (reference sequence).

The TCR originated in a woman in her thirties or forties who had been exposed to COVID-19. The gene calls are TRBV19 and TRBJ1-1, with 8 positions matching TRBD1. Sequencing input: PBMCs or T cells enriched from blood (not recorded which). The CDR3 spells CASRTNTGGTEAFF. CDR3 DNA: TGTGCCAGTAGGACGAACACAGGGGGCACTGAAGCTTTCTTT.